This T cell receptor beta chain was documented in a study of T cell responses to AZD1222 COVID-19 vaccine (dated by TCRdb to about 2021). As for the study more broadly: AZD1222 recipients whose second dose came at about 4 weeks and those whose second dose came at about 12 weeks were combined into one group, since spike-specific TCR depth and breadth did not differ between the two schedules. TCR sequencing was performed for more than 230 trial participants, of whom approximately 200 were given two doses of AZD1222 and around 26 were given two doses of MenACWY control vaccine. Trial participants were enrolled by age into subgroups of 18-55, 56-69 and 70-plus years, and about 150, 27 and 61 TCR-sequenced participants, respectively, were included in these subgroups. Overall study results and their limits: Because no day 14 peak-response samples were available, repertoires were characterized only after the peak T cell response. Most participants were white British and females outnumbered males, and the authors suggested that clonal diversity may have been underestimated. The 56-69-year group was small, and its depth increase did not reach significance, likely because of low power. Only five or six AZD1222 recipients were SARS-CoV-2 seropositive at baseline, limiting conclusions about previously exposed vaccinees. After two AZD1222 doses, spike-specific TCR breadth and depth were significantly higher than at day 0 and than in MenACWY recipients. The whole spike protein was spanned by vaccine-associated CD4 TCRs, and dominant responses were seen in regions 160-218 and 743-854. Reportedly, close to half of the unique spike-specific TCRs recognized epitopes lying outside the regions that are mutated in the B.1.351 and B.1.1.7 variants.

V gives up 3 bases and J gives up 5 bases, and the segment between their germline ends measures 4 bases. Taken from cysteine to phenylalanine, the CDR3 has 11 residues. The kept DNA is CDR3 alone, 33 bases in frame from the first base. CDR1 MGHRA and CDR2 YSYEKL are derived from the germline V gene. The CDR3 regions of human TCRbeta chains were subjected to immunosequencing. The study's processing was this. Repertoire TCRs were checked for matches against a reference library of SARS-CoV-2-specific TCRs that had been generated using the MIRA antigen-specificity platform. Breadth was defined as the fraction of unique TCRs that were SARS-CoV-2-associated, and depth was defined as the fraction of total T cells that were SARS-CoV-2-associated. Using the MIRA data, each spike-specific TCR was mapped to the spike region that the TCR reacts to and placed in a CD4 or CD8 class. Log10-transformed breadth and depth values were compared by one-way ANOVA with Sidak's multiple comparisons tests. Imported from immuneACCESS, the table was reduced by TCRdb to in-frame sequences with V and J called. These copies leave out some clones; in studies compared against another copy, an unresolved V gene accounts for under half, and the cause of the remainder is not known. V and J calls and clone size are copied from that table; D and trimming were computed from the DNA. Recorded for this sample are roughly 100,000 clones; around nine tenths of them occurred a single time. The ten most abundant clones make up about 2.5% of the sample.

The label giving this sample's time point can be read as: baseline before first vaccination. Vaccinee samples were obtained from the UK trials COV001 and COV002, which included a single-blind randomized controlled phase 2/3 trial of AZD1222 (ChAdOx1 nCoV-19) in healthy adults. For TCRbeta chain sequencing, PBMC samples were collected from trial participants at day 0 and at day 28 after the second dose. Concerning this clone itself: Which antigen it targets is not known. Within one base of it there is no much larger clone, and no base qualities were kept.

The receptor comes from an adult in good health. The starting material was peripheral blood, obtained on day 0 of AZD1222 vaccination. This chain joins TRBV4-1 to TRBJ1-2, with the D gene not clear enough to name. In nucleotide form, the sequence is TGCGCCAGCAGCCAGGGGTATGGCTACACCTTC. Its product reads: CASSQGYGYTF.